This paragraph covers one T cell receptor beta chain sequence. As yet, its antigen is unknown. This sample was taken from a study of CD8+CD57+ T cells in acquired aplastic anemia. Background on the study: CD4+ and CD8+ cells, once sorted, gave DNA averaging roughly 3 ug. In CD4+ cells, healthy donors produced an average of roughly 11 million reads.

Per the germline V gene, CDR1 is SGHDT and CDR2 is YYEEEE. Between the trimmed V and J ends, which lost 4 bases and 5 bases, there was a span of 15 bases. CDR3 length equals 14 residues. Study-wide results and caveats: With respect to CD8+ Simpson's diversity, patients and controls did not differ significantly. The study identified about 30 CD8+ CDR3 sequences shared by patients and controls.

Genomic DNA was employed as the template in profiling TCR beta VDJ and CDR3. TCRdb passed the reads through MiXCR, listing each CDR3 protein once. In the table there are under 250,000 distinct CDR3 sequences, approximately 35% of which are singletons. This receptor was taken from a human donor in good health, serving as a control. Sequences were obtained from sorted CD4+, CD8+, or CD8+CD57+ T cells (not recorded which) from PBMCs. V is TRBV5-6 and J is TRBJ1-2, with D possibly matching TRBD1 (6 bases). Written as DNA, the CDR3 is TGTGCCAGCAGCCCTCGACAGGAGGAGTATGGCTACACCTTC. Amino acids: CASSPRQEEYGYTF.